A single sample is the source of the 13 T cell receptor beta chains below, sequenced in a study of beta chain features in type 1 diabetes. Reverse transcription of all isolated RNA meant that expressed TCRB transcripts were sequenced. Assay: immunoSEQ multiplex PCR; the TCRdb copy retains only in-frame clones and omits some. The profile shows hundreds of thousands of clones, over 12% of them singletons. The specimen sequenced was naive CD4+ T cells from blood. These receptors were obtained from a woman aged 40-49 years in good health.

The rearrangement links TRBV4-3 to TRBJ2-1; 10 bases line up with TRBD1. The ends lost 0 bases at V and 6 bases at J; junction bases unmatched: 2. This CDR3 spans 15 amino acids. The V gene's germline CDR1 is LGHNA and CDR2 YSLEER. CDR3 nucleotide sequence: TGCGCCAGCAGCCAAGAGGGACAGGGGATCAATGAGCAGTTCTTC. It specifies CASSQEGQGINEQFF.

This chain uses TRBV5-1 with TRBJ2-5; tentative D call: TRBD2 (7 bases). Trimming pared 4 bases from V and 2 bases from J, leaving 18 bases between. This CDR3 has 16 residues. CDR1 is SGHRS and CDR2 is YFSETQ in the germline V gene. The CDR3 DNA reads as TGCGCCAGCAGCCAGAGGGCGGGGGCGTTACAAGAGACCCAGTACTTC. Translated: CASSQRAGALQETQYF.

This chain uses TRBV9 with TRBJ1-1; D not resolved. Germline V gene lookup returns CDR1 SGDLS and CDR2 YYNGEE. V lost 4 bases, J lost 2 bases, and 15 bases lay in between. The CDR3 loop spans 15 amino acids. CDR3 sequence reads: CASSSRPTGNTEAFF. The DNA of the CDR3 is TGTGCCAGCAGCTCACGACCGACGGGAAACACTGAAGCTTTCTTT.

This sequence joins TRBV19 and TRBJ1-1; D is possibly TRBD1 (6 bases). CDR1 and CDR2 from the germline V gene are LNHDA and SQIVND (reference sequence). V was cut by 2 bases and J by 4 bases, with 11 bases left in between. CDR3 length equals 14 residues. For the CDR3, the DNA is TGTGCCAGTAGTATAAGGGGGAAGGGCACTGAAGCTTTCTTT. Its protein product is CASSIRGKGTEAFF. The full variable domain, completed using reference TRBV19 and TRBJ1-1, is DGGITQSPKYLFRKEGQNVTLSCEQNLNHDAMYWYRQDPGQGLRLIYYSQIVNDFQKGDIAEGYSVSREKKESFPLTVTSAQKNPTAFYLCASSIRGKGTEAFFGQGTRLTVV.

As DNA, the CDR3 is TGTGCCAGCAGCCTTAGCGTAAATCCCTACGAGCAGTACTTC. Encoded protein: CASSLSVNPYEQYF. The chain combines TRBV7-6 with TRBJ2-7, with D perhaps TRBD2 (5 bases). Germline CDR1 and CDR2: SGHVS and FNYEAQ. The V gene lost 5 bases and the J gene lost 2 bases, with 13 bases spanning the gap. The CDR3 loop spans 14 amino acids.

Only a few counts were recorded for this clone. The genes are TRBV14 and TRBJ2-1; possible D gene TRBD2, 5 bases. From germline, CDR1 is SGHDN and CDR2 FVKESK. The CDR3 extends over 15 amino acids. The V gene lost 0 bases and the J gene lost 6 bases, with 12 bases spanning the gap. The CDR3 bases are TGTGCCAGCAGCCAAGAGTTCTGGACTTTCAATGAGCAGTTCTTC. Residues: CASSQEFWTFNEQFF.

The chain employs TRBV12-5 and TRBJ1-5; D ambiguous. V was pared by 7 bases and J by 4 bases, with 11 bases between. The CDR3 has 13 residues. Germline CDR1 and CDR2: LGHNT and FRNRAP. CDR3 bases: TGTGCTAGTGCTGGGGAGTGGAATCAGCCCCAGCATTTT. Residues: CASAGEWNQPQHF.

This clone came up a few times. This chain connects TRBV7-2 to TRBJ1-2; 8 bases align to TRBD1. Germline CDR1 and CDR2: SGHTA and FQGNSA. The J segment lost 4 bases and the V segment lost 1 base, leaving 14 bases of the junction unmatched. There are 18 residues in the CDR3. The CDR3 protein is CASSLEAQGVRLAYGYTF. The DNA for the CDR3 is TGTGCCAGCAGCTTAGAGGCACAGGGGGTAAGGCTAGCCTATGGCTACACCTTC.

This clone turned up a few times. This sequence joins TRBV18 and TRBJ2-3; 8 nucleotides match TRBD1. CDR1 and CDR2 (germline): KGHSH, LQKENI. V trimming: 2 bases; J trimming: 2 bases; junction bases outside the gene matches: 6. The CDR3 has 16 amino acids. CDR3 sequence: CASSPVAGGTTDTQYF. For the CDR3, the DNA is TGTGCCAGCTCACCAGTCGCAGGGGGCACCACAGATACGCAGTATTTT.

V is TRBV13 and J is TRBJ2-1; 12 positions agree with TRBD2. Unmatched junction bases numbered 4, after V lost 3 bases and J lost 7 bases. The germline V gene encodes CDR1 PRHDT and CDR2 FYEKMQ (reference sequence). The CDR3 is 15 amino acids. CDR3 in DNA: TGTGCCAGCAGCTTTCATCTAGCGGGGGGGAATGAGCAGTTCTTC. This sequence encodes CASSFHLAGGNEQFF.

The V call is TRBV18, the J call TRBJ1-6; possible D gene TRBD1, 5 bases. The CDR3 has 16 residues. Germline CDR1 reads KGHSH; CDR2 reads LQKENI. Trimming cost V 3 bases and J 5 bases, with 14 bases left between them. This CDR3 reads CASSPPGGIHNSPLHF. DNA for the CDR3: TGTGCCAGCTCACCGCCCGGGGGTATCCATAATTCACCCCTCCACTTT.

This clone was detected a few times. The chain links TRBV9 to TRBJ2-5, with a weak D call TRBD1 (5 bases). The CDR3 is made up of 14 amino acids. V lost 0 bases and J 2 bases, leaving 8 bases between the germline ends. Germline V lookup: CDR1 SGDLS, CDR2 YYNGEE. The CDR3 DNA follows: TGTGCCAGCAGCGTAGGACAGTTGCAAGAGACCCAGTACTTC. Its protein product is CASSVGQLQETQYF.

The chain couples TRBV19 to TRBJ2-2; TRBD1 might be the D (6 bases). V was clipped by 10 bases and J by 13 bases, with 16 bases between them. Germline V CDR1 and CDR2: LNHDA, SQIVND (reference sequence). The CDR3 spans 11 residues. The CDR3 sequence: CATDSRIGLFF. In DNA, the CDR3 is TGTGCCACGGACAGTCGCATAGGGCTGTTTTTT.